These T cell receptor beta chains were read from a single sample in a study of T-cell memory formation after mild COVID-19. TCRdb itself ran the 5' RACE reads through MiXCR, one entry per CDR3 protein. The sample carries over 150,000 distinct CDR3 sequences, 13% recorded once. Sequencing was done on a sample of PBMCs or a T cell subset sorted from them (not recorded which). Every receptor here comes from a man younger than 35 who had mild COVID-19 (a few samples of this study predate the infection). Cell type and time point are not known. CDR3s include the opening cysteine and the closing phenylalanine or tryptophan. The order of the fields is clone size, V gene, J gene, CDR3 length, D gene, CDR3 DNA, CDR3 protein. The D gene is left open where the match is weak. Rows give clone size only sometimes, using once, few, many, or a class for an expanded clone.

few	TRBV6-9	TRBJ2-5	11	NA	TGTGCCAGCAGACTAGTCTCAGCACTTGGCTTC	CASRLVSALGF
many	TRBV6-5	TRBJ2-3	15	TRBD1	TGTGCCAGCAGATCGGACAGGGGTAGGACAGATACGCAGTATTTT	CASRSDRGRTDTQYF
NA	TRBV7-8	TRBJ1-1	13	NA	TGTGCCAGCAGACCTGAGGGGCAGACCAAAGCTTTCTTT	CASRPEGQTKAFF
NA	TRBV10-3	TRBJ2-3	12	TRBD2	TGTGCCGCCTCGGGGGGAGCAGATACGCAGTATTTT	CAASGGADTQYF
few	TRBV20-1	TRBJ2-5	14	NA	TGCAGTGCTAGAAACCCAGGGGGGTCAGAGACCCAGTACTTC	CSARNPGGSETQYF
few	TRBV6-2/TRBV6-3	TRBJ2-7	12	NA	TGTGCCAGCAGTTACGCTGGAGGAGAGCAGTACTTC	CASSYAGGEQYF
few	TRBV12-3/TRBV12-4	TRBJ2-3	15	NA	TGTGCCAGCAAGGGTCCAGGAGGCGTAGTAGATACGCAGTATTTT	CASKGPGGVVDTQYF
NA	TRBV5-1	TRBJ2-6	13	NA	TGCGCCAGCAGCTTACAGGGGGCCAACGTCCTGACTTTC	CASSLQGANVLTF
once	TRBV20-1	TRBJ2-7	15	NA	TGCAGTGCTAGAGATTTGGGCAATAGCTCCTACGAGCAGTACTTC	CSARDLGNSSYEQYF
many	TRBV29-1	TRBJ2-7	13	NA	TGCAGCGTGGCACAGGGGGGGATATACGAGCAGTACTTC	CSVAQGGIYEQYF
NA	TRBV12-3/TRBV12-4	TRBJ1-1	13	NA	TGTGCCAGCAAGCAGACAGCGAACACTGAAGCTTTCTTT	CASKQTANTEAFF
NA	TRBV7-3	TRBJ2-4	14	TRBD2	TGTGCCAGCAGCTCCGGACTAGCGGGGGGACATCAGTACTTC	CASSSGLAGGHQYF
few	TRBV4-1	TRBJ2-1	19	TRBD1	TGCGCCAGCAGCGGGCACAGGGTTAGAGGGCCAGGGGGATACAATGAGCAGTTCTTC	CASSGHRVRGPGGYNEQFF
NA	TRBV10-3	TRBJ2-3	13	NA	TGTGCCATCAGGACCGGGGGCTCGGATACGCAGTATTTT	CAIRTGGSDTQYF
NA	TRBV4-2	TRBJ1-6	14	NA	TGTGCCACTAACGGACGGACTTCGAATTCACCCCTCCACTTT	CATNGRTSNSPLHF
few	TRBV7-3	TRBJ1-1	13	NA	TGTGCCAGCAGACTGGGGCCGGTCACTGAAGCTTTCTTT	CASRLGPVTEAFF
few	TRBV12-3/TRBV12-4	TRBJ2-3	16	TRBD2	TGTGCCAGCAGTCCCTCTAGCGGGGTATTTGCAGATACGCAGTATTTT	CASSPSSGVFADTQYF
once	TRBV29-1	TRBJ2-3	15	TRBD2	TGCAGCGTAGCTCGGGGGGGCTTGAGCACAGATACGCAGTATTTT	CSVARGGLSTDTQYF
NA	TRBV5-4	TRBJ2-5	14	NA	TGTGCCAGCAGCTTGAGGGGGTCATGGGAGACCCAGTACTTC	CASSLRGSWETQYF
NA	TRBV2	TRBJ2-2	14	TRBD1	TGTGCCAGCAGGCAGGGGGAGCTATCCGGGGAGCTGTTTTTT	CASRQGELSGELFF
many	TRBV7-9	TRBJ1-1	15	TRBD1	TGTGCCAGCAGCTTATCGGGGACAGGGACCCGTGAAGCTTTCTTT	CASSLSGTGTREAFF
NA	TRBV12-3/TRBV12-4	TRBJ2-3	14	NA	TGTGCCAGCAGCGAGGGATTTAGCACAGATACGCAGTATTTT	CASSEGFSTDTQYF
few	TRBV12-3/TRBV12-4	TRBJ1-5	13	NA	TGTGCCAACTCCCAGGGGAGGCATCAGCCCCAGCATTTT	CANSQGRHQPQHF
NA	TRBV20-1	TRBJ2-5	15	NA	TGCAGTGTTCCGGACCGAGCGCGGTTCCAAGAGACCCAGTACTTC	CSVPDRARFQETQYF
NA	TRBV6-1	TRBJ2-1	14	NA	TGTGCCAGCAGTCTCCGGACTGGCAACAATGAGCAGTTCTTC	CASSLRTGNNEQFF
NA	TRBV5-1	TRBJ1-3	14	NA	TGCGCCAGCAAGGAAGAACCCTCTGGAAACACCATATATTTT	CASKEEPSGNTIYF
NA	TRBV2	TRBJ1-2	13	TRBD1	TGTGCCAGCAGATGGGACAGCACCTATGGCTACACCTTC	CASRWDSTYGYTF
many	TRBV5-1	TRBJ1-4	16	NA	TGCGCCAGCAGCTTGAGGGGCGGGACAACTAATGAAAAACTGTTTTTT	CASSLRGGTTNEKLFF
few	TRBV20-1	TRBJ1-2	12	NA	TGCAGTGCATCAACCCTCGTCCTAGGCTACACCTTC	CSASTLVLGYTF
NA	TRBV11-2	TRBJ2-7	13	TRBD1	TGTGCCAGAAGCTTAGACAGGGGCCACGAGCAGTACTTC	CARSLDRGHEQYF
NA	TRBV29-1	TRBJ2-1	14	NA	TGCAGCGTTGATCGGCAGGGAGGATACAATGAGCAGTTCTTC	CSVDRQGGYNEQFF
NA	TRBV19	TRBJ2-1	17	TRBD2	TGTGCCAGTAGTCCCGAACCCCTAGCGGGGGGCATCAATGAGCAGTTCTTC	CASSPEPLAGGINEQFF
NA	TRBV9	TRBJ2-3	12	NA	TGTGCCAGCAGCGTACTGGAAAATACGCAGTATTTT	CASSVLENTQYF
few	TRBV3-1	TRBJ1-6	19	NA	TGTGCCAGCAGCCAAGCCCCCCTGGGCCGAAGCTCCTATAATTCACCCCTCCACTTT	CASSQAPLGRSSYNSPLHF
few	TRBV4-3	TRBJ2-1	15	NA	TGCGCCAGCAGCTACCTACGGGACCACAACAATGAGCAGTTCTTC	CASSYLRDHNNEQFF
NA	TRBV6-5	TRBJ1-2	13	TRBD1	TGTGCCAGCAGTCCCGGACAGGGTAGGGGCTACACCTTC	CASSPGQGRGYTF
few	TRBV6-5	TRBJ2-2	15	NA	TGTGCCAGCCACTCACGGGCGACGAACACCGGGGAGCTGTTTTTT	CASHSRATNTGELFF
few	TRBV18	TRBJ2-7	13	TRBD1	TGTGCCAGCTCTCAAGGACAGGATGGCGAGCAGTACTTC	CASSQGQDGEQYF
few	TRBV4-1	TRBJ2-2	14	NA	TGCGCCAGCAGCACCCTACCGGGGGCCGGGGAGCTGTTTTTT	CASSTLPGAGELFF
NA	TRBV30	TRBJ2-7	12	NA	TGTGCCTGGAGAGGAGGGGGTGGCGAGCAGTACTTC	CAWRGGGGEQYF
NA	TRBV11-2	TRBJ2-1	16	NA	TGTGCCAGCAGCTTAGATCTGGCTAGCGCGGGGAGTGAGCAGTTCTTC	CASSLDLASAGSEQFF
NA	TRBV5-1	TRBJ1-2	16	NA	TGCGCCAGCAGCTTCGAACCGGGACGGAGGTACTATGGCTACACCTTC	CASSFEPGRRYYGYTF
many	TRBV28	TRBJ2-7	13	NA	TGTGCCAGCAGGGTCGGCAGGGCCTACGAGCAGTACTTC	CASRVGRAYEQYF
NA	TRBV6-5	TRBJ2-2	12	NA	TGTGCCAGCAGTTATGGCACCGGGGAGCTGTTTTTT	CASSYGTGELFF
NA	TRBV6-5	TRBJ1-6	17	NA	TGTGCCAGCAGTTACTTTACGGCAGCTAATCTGAATTCACCCCTCCACTTT	CASSYFTAANLNSPLHF